This TCR beta chain was recovered during a study of cytomegalovirus exposure and HLA in healthy donors. A note on this clone: As yet, its antigen is unknown.

The study, taken as a whole, reports: Most observed TCR sequences were rare, whereas some public TCRs were detected in many donors. There were a few CMV-associated chains whose specificity for CMV antigens was confirmed in vitro.

V trimming: 4 bases; J trimming: 1 base; junction bases outside the gene matches: 6. The CDR3 is 15 amino acids. CDR1 is KGHSH and CDR2 is LQKENI in the germline V gene. Vbeta (60) and Jbeta (13) primers were used in the PCR. The method was immunoSEQ multiplex PCR; TCRdb's version includes in-frame clones alone and lacks a portion of them. The sample lists about 150,000 clones; around 80% were seen once. The chain employs TRBV18 and TRBJ1-1; 7 bases align to TRBD1. The material sequenced was PBMCs. The sequence came from a young man in good health and CMV-seropositive. Here the CDR3 reads CASSLQGGSNTEAFF. CDR3 in DNA: TGTGCCAGCTCACTACAAGGGGGCTCGAACACTGAAGCTTTCTTT.